What follows describes a single T cell receptor (beta chain). Its target is not known. These data come from a study of Ad26.COV2.S vaccination and SARS-CoV-2 variants. TCRdb's table, derived via immunoSEQ multiplex PCR, lists solely in-frame clones and lacks some. The sample shows about 98,000 clones, 80% of them seen only once. Trimming removed 1 base from V and 7 bases from J, with 14 bases in between. CDR3 size: 15 residues. Germline V gene data show CDR1 as SGHTA and CDR2 as FQGNSA. Broader study findings: Vaccinees and placebo recipients showed similar non-spike TCR breadth. Substantial breadth in spike-specific CD8+ and CD4+ T cell responses was reportedly seen after vaccination. Possible underestimation of total T cell responses by the TCR breadth and depth analyses was noted.

This chain uses TRBV7-2 with TRBJ2-1, with D possibly matching TRBD2 (5 bases). The sequence derives from a human donor who had recovered from COVID-19. Sequences were derived from peripheral blood, sampled after recovery from COVID-19. CDR3 amino acids: CASSLERGLRNEQFF. CDR3 nucleotide sequence: TGTGCCAGCAGCTTAGAGCGAGGGTTGAGGAATGAGCAGTTCTTC.